One sample yielded the 16 T cell receptor beta chains listed below, sequenced in a study of human T cells and chemical hapten exposure. Noted time point: patch test 1, 2 weeks after DPC sensitization. Treatment reported: therapeutic diphenylcyclopropenone sensitization with weekly scalp DPC. MiXCR, run by TCRdb on the RACE reads, gives a single entry per CDR3 protein. The table includes 150,000 to 200,000 distinct CDR3 sequences, about 14% detected once. The sample here was whole blood, taken in connection with sensitization to the hapten diphenylcyclopropenone (DPC). The receptors here all came from a woman aged 25 to 39 with alopecia areata. Some clones in this sample may be carry-over from other donors' samples.

The CDR3 sequence: CASRDLRQNIQYF. The CDR3 DNA reads as TGTGCCAGCAGAGACCTAAGACAGAACATTCAGTACTTC. The gene calls are TRBV7-9 and TRBJ2-4; tentatively, D is TRBD1 (5 bases). Trimming stripped 6 bases from V and 7 bases from J, with 13 bases between. This CDR3 is built from 13 residues. CDR1 and CDR2 (germline): SEHNR, FQNEAQ (reference sequence).

The chain links TRBV30 to TRBJ2-7, with 7 bases identical to TRBD1. This CDR3 region has 15 residues. J lost 0 bases, V lost 1 base, and 6 bases had no gene match. Germline CDR1 GTSNPN, CDR2 SVGIG (reference sequence). This CDR3 is CAWSDTTGTSYEQYF. In DNA, the CDR3 is TGTGCCTGGAGTGATACGACAGGGACCTCCTACGAGCAGTACTTC.

The gene calls are TRBV12-3 or TRBV12-4 and TRBJ1-3; tentatively, D is TRBD1 (5 bases). The CDR3 runs to 15 residues. V lost 6 bases and J lost 2, with 14 bases in between. The CDR3 is CASRLDSPPGNTIYF. The CDR3 DNA reads as TGTGCCAGCAGACTCGACAGCCCACCTGGAAACACCATATATTTT.

The genes are TRBV9 and TRBJ2-3; D gene ambiguous. This CDR3 comprises 13 residues. Germline CDR1 and CDR2: SGDLS and YYNGEE. The ends were cut back, 0 bases at V and 4 bases at J, with 6 bases in the middle. CDR3 nucleotide sequence: TGTGCCAGCAGCGTAGGCCTACCAGATACGCAGTATTTT. Translated, it gives CASSVGLPDTQYF.

The sample holds a few counts of this clonotype. This chain connects TRBV12-3 or TRBV12-4 to TRBJ1-5; no clear D. The CDR3 is 13 residues long. The V end was cut by 2 bases, the J end by 5 bases, with 7 bases between. This chain's CDR3 is CASSLLRDQPQHF. The CDR3 nucleotides are TGTGCCAGCAGTTTACTACGGGATCAGCCCCAGCATTTT.

V gene TRBV28 combines with J gene TRBJ2-7, with TRBD1 identical over 9 bases. CDR1 MDHEN and CDR2 SYDVKM come from the germline V gene. The V gene end was trimmed by 4 bases and the J gene end by 6 bases; junction bases not matched to a gene: 13. The CDR3 runs 16 residues. The CDR3 sequence is CASSYPSGTGFGEQYF. Here the CDR3 DNA reads TGTGCCAGCAGTTACCCCTCCGGGACAGGGTTCGGCGAGCAGTACTTC.

This clonotype has just one count. V is TRBV3-1 and J is TRBJ2-2, with 11 bases matching TRBD2. J lost 8 bases, V lost 3 bases, and 8 bases had no gene match. The V gene's germline CDR1 is LGHDT and CDR2 YNNKEL (reference sequence). The CDR3 totals 16 residues. The CDR3 DNA sequence: TGTGCCAGCAGCCAGTTAGCGGGAGGGCCGTATGGGGAGCTGTTTTTT. Its protein product is CASSQLAGGPYGELFF. Based on the CDR3 plus reference TRBV3-1 and TRBJ2-2, the full variable domain is DTAVSQTPKYLVTQMGNDKSIKCEQNLGHDTMYWYKQDSKKFLKIMFSYNNKELIINETVPNRFSPKSPDKAHLNLHINSLELGDSAVYFCASSQLAGGPYGELFFGEGSRLTVL.

The chain combines TRBV10-3 with TRBJ1-2; D call uncertain. Germline lookup yields CDR1 ENHRY and CDR2 SYGVKD. V dropped 4 bases and J dropped 6 bases, with 18 bases sitting between them. CDR3 length: 15 residues. CDR3 loop: CAISGERGMGNGYTF. The DNA of the CDR3 is TGTGCCATCAGTGGCGAGCGGGGAATGGGCAATGGCTACACCTTC.

V gene TRBV2 combines with J gene TRBJ1-1, with a weak D call TRBD1 (6 bases). The V end was cut by 7 bases, the J end by 3 bases, with 9 bases between. The CDR3 extends over 12 amino acids. Germline CDR1 SNHLY, CDR2 FYNNEI. DNA for the CDR3: TGTGCCAGCAAACAGGGTGACACTGAAGCTTTCTTT. Translation: CASKQGDTEAFF.

This clonotype was recorded many times. This sequence joins TRBV28 and TRBJ1-3, with D hard to call. The germline V gene has CDR1 MDHEN and CDR2 SYDVKM. The CDR3 is 14 amino acids. Between the trimmed V and J ends, which lost 8 bases and 0 bases, there was a span of 11 bases. DNA for the CDR3: TGTGCCAGCCTCTCCGGCTTCTCTGGAAACACCATATATTTT. Residues: CASLSGFSGNTIYF.

This clonotype has more than one count but fewer than ten. The genes are TRBV11-2 and TRBJ1-4; no clear D. Germline CDR1 reads SGHAT; CDR2 reads FQNNGV. Trimming stripped 6 bases from V and 4 bases from J, with 9 bases between. The CDR3 is 13 amino acids. DNA of the CDR3: TGTGCCAGCAGTTCCGGGAATAATGAAAAACTGTTTTTT. Protein sequence: CASSSGNNEKLFF.

The chain couples TRBV27 to TRBJ2-7, with D perhaps TRBD1 (5 bases). V was cut by 6 bases and J by 1 base, with 13 bases left in between. CDR3 length: 14 amino acids. Germline-derived CDR1 and CDR2 are MNHEY and SMNVEV (reference sequence). The CDR3 reads CASRQQAASYEQYF. The CDR3 DNA reads TGTGCCAGCAGACAACAGGCGGCTTCCTACGAGCAGTACTTC.

This clonotype was seen only a few times. The chain uses TRBV9 and TRBJ1-2; the D gene is possibly TRBD1 (6 bases). Between the trimmed V and J ends, which lost 1 base and 2 bases, there was a span of 9 bases. The CDR3 spans 14 residues. CDR1 and CDR2 from the germline V gene are SGDLS and YYNGEE. CDR3 coding DNA: TGTGCCAGCAGCGTAACGCAGGGGAACTATGGCTACACCTTC. It codes for CASSVTQGNYGYTF.

A few counts support this clonotype. The chain combines TRBV6-1 with TRBJ1-1; 7 nucleotides line up with TRBD1. The J segment lost 0 bases and the V segment lost 1 base, leaving 2 bases of the junction unmatched. CDR3 length: 15 amino acids. From germline, CDR1 is MNHNS and CDR2 SASEGT. DNA of the CDR3: TGTGCCAGCAGTGAAGATACAGGGGTGAACACTGAAGCTTTCTTT. It specifies CASSEDTGVNTEAFF.

The chain carries TRBV30 and TRBJ2-1; the D call may be TRBD1 or TRBD2 (5 bases each). Trimming cost V 0 bases and J 5 bases, with 8 bases left between them. CDR1 GTSNPN and CDR2 SVGIG come from the germline V gene (reference sequence). This CDR3 is built from 13 residues. In DNA form, the CDR3 reads TGTGCCTGGAGTGTACAGGAGGACAATGAGCAGTTCTTC. Translating it yields CAWSVQEDNEQFF.

This clonotype was seen a handful of times. The rearrangement links TRBV7-2 to TRBJ2-3; D is unclear. CDR1 is SGHTA, CDR2 FQGNSA, per germline. V lost 5 bases and J lost 5, with 17 bases in between. The CDR3 is made up of 15 amino acids. CDR3: CASSTYGDTKDTQYF. The CDR3 DNA follows: TGTGCCAGCAGCACGTACGGAGATACAAAAGATACGCAGTATTTT.